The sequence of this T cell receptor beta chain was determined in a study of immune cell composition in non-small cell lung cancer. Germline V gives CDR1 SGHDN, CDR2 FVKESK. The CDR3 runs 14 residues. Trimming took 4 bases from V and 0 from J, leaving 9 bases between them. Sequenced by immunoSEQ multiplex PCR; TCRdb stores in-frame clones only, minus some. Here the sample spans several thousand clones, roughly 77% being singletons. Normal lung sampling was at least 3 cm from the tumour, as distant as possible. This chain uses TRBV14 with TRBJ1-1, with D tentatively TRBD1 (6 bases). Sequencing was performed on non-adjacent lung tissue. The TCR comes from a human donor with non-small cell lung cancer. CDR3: CASSPRTVNTEAFF. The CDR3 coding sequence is TGTGCCAGCAGCCCGCGGACAGTGAACACTGAAGCTTTCTTT. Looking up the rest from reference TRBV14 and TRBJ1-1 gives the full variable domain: EAGVTQFPSHSVIEKGQTVTLRCDPISGHDNLYWYRRVMGKEIKFLLHFVKESKQDESGMPNNRFLAERTGGTYSTLKVQPAELEDSGVYFCASSPRTVNTEAFFGQGTRLTVV.